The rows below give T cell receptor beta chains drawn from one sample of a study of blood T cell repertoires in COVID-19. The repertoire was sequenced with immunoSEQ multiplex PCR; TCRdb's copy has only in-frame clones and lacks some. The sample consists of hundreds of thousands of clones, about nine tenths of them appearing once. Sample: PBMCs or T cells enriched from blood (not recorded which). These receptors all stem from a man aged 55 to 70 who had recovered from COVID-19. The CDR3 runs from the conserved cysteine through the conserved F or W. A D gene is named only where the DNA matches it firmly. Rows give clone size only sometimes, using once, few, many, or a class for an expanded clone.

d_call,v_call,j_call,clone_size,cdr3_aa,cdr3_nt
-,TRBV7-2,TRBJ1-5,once,CASSLAEGRRGNQPQHF,TGTGCCAGCAGCTTAGCAGAAGGTCGCAGGGGTAATCAGCCCCAGCATTTT
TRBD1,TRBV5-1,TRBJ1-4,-,CASSSGQTINEKLFF,TGCGCCAGCAGCTCGGGACAGACCATTAATGAAAAACTGTTTTTT
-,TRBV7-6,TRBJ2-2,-,CASSQQGTNTGELFF,TGTGCCAGCAGCCAACAGGGCACGAACACCGGGGAGCTGTTTTTT
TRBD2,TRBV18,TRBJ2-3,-,CASSPGLAGDTQYF,TGTGCCAGCTCACCGGGACTAGCGGGCGATACGCAGTATTTT
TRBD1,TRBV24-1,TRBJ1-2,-,CATSDNAGQGLYGYTF,TGTGCCACCAGTGACAACGCGGGACAGGGTCTCTATGGCTACACCTTC
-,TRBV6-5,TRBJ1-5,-,CASSYSGGDQPQHF,TGTGCCAGCAGTTATTCGGGGGGCGATCAGCCCCAGCATTTT
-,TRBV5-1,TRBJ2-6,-,CASSPTPGANVLTF,TGCGCCAGCAGCCCGACTCCTGGGGCCAACGTCCTGACTTTC
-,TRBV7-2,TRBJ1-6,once,CASSPGGFNSPLHF,TGTGCCAGCAGCCCGGGAGGGTTTAATTCACCCCTCCACTTT
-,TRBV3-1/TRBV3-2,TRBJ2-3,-,CASSQLLESTDTQYF,TGTGCCAGCAGCCAACTTTTAGAAAGCACAGATACGCAGTATTTT
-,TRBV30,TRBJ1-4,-,CAWSVAGPTTNEKLFF,TGTGCCTGGAGTGTAGCAGGGCCGACAACTAATGAAAAACTGTTTTTT
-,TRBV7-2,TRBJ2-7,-,CASTGMGATYEQYF,TGTGCCAGTACTGGGATGGGGGCTACCTACGAGCAGTACTTC
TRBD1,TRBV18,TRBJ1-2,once,CASSSGGRDYGYTF,TGTGCCAGCTCGTCAGGGGGCAGGGACTATGGCTACACCTTC
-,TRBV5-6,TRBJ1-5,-,CASSLGPSNQPQHF,TGTGCCAGCAGCTTGGGGCCGAGCAATCAGCCCCAGCATTTT
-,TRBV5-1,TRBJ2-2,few,CASRLVGVETGELFF,TGCGCCAGCCGCCTTGTAGGGGTAGAGACCGGGGAGCTGTTTTTT
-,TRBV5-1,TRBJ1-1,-,CASSTNPQDTEAFF,TGCGCCAGCAGCACCAACCCCCAGGACACTGAAGCTTTCTTT
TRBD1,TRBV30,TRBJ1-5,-,CAWSTGDDSNQPQHF,TGTGCCTGGAGTACAGGGGACGATAGCAATCAGCCCCAGCATTTT